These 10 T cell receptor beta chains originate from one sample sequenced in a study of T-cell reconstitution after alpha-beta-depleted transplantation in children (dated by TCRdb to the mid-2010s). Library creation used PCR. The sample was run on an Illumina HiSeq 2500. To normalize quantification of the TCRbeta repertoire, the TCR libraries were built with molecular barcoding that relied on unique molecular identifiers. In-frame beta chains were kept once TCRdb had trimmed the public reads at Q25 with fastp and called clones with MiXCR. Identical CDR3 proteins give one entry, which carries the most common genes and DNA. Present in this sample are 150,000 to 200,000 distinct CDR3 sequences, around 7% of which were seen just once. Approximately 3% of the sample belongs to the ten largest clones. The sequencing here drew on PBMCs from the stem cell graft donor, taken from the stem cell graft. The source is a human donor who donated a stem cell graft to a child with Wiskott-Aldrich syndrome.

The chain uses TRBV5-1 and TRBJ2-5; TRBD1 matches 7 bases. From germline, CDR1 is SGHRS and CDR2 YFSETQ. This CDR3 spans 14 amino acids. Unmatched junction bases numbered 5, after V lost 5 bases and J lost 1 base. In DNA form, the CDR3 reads TGCGCCAGCAGTTTCGGGGACAGCCAAGAGACCCAGTACTTC. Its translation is CASSFGDSQETQYF.

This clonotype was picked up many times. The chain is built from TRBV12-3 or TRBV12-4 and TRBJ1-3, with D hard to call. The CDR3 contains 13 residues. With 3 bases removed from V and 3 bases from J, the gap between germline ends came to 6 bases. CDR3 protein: CASSFSLGNTIYF. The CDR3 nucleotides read TGTGCCAGCAGTTTTTCTCTTGGAAACACCATATATTTT.

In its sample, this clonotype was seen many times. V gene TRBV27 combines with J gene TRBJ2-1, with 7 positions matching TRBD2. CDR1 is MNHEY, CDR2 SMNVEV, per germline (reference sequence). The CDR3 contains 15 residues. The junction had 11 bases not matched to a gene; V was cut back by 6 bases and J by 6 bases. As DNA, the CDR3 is TGTGCCAGCAGAACACAGCGGGGACGCTCCAATGAGCAGTTCTTC. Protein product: CASRTQRGRSNEQFF.

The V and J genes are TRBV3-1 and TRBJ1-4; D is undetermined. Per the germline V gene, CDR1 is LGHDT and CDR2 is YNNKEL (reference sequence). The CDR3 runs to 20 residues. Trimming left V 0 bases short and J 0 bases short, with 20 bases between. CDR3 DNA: TGTGCCAGCAGCCAAGATCCGAGTTTTGGCAGCGGGACAACTAATGAAAAACTGTTTTTT. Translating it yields CASSQDPSFGSGTTNEKLFF.

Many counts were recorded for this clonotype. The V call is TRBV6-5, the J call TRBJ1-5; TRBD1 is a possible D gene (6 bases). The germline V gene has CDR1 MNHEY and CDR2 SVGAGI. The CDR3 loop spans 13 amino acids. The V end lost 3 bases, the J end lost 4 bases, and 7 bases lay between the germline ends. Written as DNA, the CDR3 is TGTGCCAGCAGTTATGACAGGAATCAGCCCCAGCATTTT. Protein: CASSYDRNQPQHF.

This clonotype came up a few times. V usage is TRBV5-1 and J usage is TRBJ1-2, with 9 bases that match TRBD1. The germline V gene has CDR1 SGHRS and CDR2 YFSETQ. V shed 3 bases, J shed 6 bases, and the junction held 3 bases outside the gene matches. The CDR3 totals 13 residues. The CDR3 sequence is CASSSRDRDGYTF. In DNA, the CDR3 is TGCGCCAGCAGCTCCCGGGACAGGGATGGCTACACCTTC.

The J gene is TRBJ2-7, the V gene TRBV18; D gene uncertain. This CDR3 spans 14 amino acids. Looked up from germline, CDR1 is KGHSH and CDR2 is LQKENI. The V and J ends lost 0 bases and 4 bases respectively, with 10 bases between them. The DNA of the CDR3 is TGTGCCAGCTCACCACCTTTAGGGTTTTACGAGCAGTACTTC. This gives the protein CASSPPLGFYEQYF.

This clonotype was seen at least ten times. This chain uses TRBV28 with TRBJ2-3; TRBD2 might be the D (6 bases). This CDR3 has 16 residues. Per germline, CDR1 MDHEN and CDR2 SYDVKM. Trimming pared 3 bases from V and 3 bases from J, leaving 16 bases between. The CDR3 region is CASSFPRVGGTDTQYF. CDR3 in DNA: TGTGCCAGCAGTTTCCCCAGGGTTGGAGGGACAGATACGCAGTATTTT.

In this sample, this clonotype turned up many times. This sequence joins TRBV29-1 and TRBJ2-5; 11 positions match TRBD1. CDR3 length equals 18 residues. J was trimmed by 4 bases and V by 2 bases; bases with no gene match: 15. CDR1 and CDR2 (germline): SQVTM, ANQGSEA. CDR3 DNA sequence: TGCAGCGTTGAAAGTATGGGGAGGACAGGGGGCCCGGGAGAGACCCAGTACTTC. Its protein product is CSVESMGRTGGPGETQYF.

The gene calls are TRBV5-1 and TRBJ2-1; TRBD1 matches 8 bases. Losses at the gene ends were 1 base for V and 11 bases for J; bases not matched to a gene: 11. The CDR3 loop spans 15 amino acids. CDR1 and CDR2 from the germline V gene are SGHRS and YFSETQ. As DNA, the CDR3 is TGCGCCAGCAGCTTGAGTAGGCCAGGGGGCGATAAGCAGTTCTTC. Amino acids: CASSLSRPGGDKQFF.